This TCR beta chain comes out of a study of T cell responses to AZD1222 COVID-19 vaccine. The wider study: The analysis combined second doses at about 4 or about 12 weeks.

Whole-study findings and limits: Unmutated regions of variants are reportedly targeted by nearly half of spike-specific TCRs. White British ancestry dominated among donors, who included more females, and clonal diversity was possibly underestimated. The peak T cell response came first, and repertoires were sampled only after it.

CDR1 and CDR2 (germline): MDHEN, SYDVKM. V trimming: 6 bases; J trimming: 2 bases; junction bases outside the gene matches: 9. There are 16 residues in the CDR3. The table came from immunoSEQ multiplex PCR; TCRdb's copy has only in-frame clones and leaves some out. Of more than 150,000 clones in the sample, around 88% are singletons; the top ten hold 0.4% to 0.5%. On this clone: The target antigen is unknown.

This clonotype was obtained from an adult in good health. Source: peripheral blood, taken on day 0 of AZD1222 vaccination. The chain is built from TRBV28 and TRBJ1-5; TRBD1 matches at 8 bases. The CDR3 is CASRTPGQVGNQPQHF. CDR3 sequence (DNA): TGTGCCAGCAGAACTCCGGGACAGGTAGGCAATCAGCCCCAGCATTTT.